This TCR beta chain was profiled in a study of identical twins. This clonotype was detected a few times. As yet, its antigen is unknown. Every one of the donors was a healthy Caucasian. General study findings and limits: Shared out-of-frame alpha sequences (those common to twins) showed excess low generation probability.

Deletions cut 0 bases from V and 2 bases from J, with 9 bases between. The CDR3 is made up of 16 amino acids. CDR1 SGHRS and CDR2 YFSETQ come from the germline V gene. A universal primer site arose from template switching, and cDNA bore unique molecular identifiers. TCRdb re-analysed the 5' RACE reads in MiXCR, keeping a single row per CDR3 protein. Of nearly 250,000 distinct CDR3 sequences in the sample, around 6.6% were seen once. The sample was also linked to a second study, of yellow fever vaccine responses in identical twins.

The rearrangement links TRBV5-1 to TRBJ2-6, with D unclear. Sequenced sample: memory (CD45RO+) T cells sorted from blood. This TCR came from a young woman in good health. The CDR3 here is CASSLDMWAGANVLTF. CDR3 bases: TGCGCCAGCAGCTTGGATATGTGGGCTGGGGCCAACGTCCTGACTTTC.